These 5 T cell receptor beta chains share one sample of origin, sequenced in a study of blood T cell repertoires in COVID-19 (TCRdb year 2020). Libraries were made using the immunoSEQ multiplex PCR assay. Not all clones reach the TCRdb copy of this immuneACCESS table, which keeps in-frame sequences only. Checked studies attribute under half of the gap to unresolved V genes and leave the rest unexplained. Across this sample there are approximately 250,000 clones, with 85% seen only once. Approximately 8.6% of the sample belongs to the ten largest clones. The sample comprised PBMCs or T cells enriched from blood (not recorded which). The receptors were gathered from a woman in her forties or fifties with acute COVID-19.

This clone appeared a single time. The rearrangement uses TRBV28 and TRBJ1-3; D might be TRBD1 (5 bases). This CDR3 spans 15 amino acids. Germline V gives CDR1 MDHEN, CDR2 SYDVKM. V lost 5 bases and J lost 1, with 12 bases in between. The CDR3 sequence is CASSQETASGNTIYF. The DNA of the CDR3 is TGTGCCAGCAGTCAAGAGACAGCTTCTGGAAACACCATATATTTT.

This clone was found a few times. The chain joins TRBV19 to TRBJ2-1; weak D call: TRBD2 (5 bases). With 7 bases removed from V and 5 bases from J, the gap between germline ends came to 15 bases. This CDR3 spans 14 amino acids. Looked up from germline, CDR1 is LNHDA and CDR2 is SQIVND (reference sequence). Here the CDR3 reads CASTPPGLNNEQFF. The CDR3 DNA reads as TGTGCCAGTACCCCTCCCGGACTTAACAATGAGCAGTTCTTC.

This sequence joins TRBV3-1 (or the pseudogene TRBV3-2) and TRBJ1-4; 7 nucleotides line up with TRBD1. CDR1 is LGHDT, CDR2 YNNKEL, per germline (reference sequence). V lost 2 bases and J lost 4; bases outside the gene matches: 7. The CDR3 is made up of 16 amino acids. This CDR3 is CASSQIPGQVNEKLFF. The CDR3 DNA sequence: TGTGCCAGCAGCCAAATACCCGGACAGGTTAATGAAAAACTGTTTTTT.

The chain carries TRBV2 and TRBJ2-7; a possible D gene is TRBD1 (7 bases). The V end was cut by 8 bases, the J end by 3 bases, with 14 bases between. The CDR3 sequence is 13 residues long. Per the germline V gene, CDR1 is SNHLY and CDR2 is FYNNEI. DNA of the CDR3: TGTGCCAGCGCGGGACAGTTAGGCTACGAGCAGTACTTC. Encoded protein: CASAGQLGYEQYF.

V gene TRBV10-3 combines with J gene TRBJ1-1; TRBD1 aligns across 7 bases. The ends lost 1 base at V and 1 base at J; junction bases unmatched: 3. Germline CDR1 and CDR2: ENHRY and SYGVKD. This CDR3 comprises 15 residues. The CDR3 DNA reads TGTGCCATCAGTGAGTTTGGGACAGAGAACACTGAAGCTTTCTTT. It codes for CAISEFGTENTEAFF.